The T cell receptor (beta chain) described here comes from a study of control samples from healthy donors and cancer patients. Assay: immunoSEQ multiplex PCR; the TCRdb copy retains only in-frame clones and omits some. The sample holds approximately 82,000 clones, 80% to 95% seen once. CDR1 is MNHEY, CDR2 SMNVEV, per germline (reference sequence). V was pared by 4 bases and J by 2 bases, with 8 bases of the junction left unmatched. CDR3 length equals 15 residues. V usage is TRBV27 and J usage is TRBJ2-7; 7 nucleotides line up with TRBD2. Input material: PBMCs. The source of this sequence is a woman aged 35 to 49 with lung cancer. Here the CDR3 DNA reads TGTGCCAGCAGTTGGGCTAGCGGATTGCCCTACGAGCAGTACTTC. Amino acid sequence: CASSWASGLPYEQYF.